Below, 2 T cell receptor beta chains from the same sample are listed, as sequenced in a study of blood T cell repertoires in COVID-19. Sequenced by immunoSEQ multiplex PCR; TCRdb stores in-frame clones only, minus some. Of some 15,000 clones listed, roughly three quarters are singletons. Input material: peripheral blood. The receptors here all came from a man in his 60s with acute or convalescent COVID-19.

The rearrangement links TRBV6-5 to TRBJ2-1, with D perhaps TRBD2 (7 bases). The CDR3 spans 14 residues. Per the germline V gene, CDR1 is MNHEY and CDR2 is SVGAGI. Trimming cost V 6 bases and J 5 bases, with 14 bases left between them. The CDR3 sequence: CASRRLGGDNEQFF. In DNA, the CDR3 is TGTGCCAGCAGGAGACTAGGGGGGGACAATGAGCAGTTCTTC.

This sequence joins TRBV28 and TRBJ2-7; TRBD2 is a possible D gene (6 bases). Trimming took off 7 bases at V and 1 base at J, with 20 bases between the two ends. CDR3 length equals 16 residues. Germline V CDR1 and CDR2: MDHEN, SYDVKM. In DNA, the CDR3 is TGTGCCAGCAACCCAACCGGGGGAAGAAGTTCCTACGAGCAGTACTTC. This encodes CASNPTGGRSSYEQYF.